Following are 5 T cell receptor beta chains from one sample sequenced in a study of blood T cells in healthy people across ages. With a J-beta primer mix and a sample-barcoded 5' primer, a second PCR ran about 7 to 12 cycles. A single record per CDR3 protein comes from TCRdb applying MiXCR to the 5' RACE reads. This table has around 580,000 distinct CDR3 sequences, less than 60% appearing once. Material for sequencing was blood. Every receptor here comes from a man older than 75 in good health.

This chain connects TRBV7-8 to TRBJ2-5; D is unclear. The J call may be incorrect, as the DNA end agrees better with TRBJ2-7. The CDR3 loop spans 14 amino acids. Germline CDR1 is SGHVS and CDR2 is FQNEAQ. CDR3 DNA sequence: TGTGCCAGCAGCTTAGTCTCTCCGGGTGCCGAGCAGTACTTC. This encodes CASSLVSPGAEQYF.

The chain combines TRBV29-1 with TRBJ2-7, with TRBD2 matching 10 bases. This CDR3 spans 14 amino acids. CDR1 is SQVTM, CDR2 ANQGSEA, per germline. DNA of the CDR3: TGCAGTGCTAAAGGACTAGCGGCAACCTACGAGCAGTACTTC. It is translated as CSAKGLAATYEQYF.

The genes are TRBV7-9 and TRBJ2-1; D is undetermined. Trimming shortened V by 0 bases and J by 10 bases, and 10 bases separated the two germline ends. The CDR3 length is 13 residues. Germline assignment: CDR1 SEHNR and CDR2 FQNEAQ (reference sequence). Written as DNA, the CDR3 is TGTGCCAGCAGCTTAGCGCCCTTCGGCGAGCAGTTCTTC. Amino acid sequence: CASSLAPFGEQFF.

The CDR3 region is CSVEGAARTDTQYF. CDR3 DNA sequence: TGCAGCGTTGAAGGAGCGGCCCGCACAGATACGCAGTATTTT. This chain connects TRBV29-1 to TRBJ2-3, with D possibly matching TRBD2 (5 bases). The V end lost 1 base, the J end lost 1 base, and 9 bases lay between the germline ends. Germline V gene lookup returns CDR1 SQVTM and CDR2 ANQGSEA. The CDR3 extends over 14 amino acids.

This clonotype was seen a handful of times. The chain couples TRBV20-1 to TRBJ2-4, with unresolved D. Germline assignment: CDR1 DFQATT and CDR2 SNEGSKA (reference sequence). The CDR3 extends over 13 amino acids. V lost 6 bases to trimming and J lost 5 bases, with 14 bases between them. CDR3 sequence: CSATDETENIQYF. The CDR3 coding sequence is TGCAGTGCCACGGACGAGACCGAAAACATTCAGTACTTC.